This T cell receptor beta chain was sequenced during a study of siplizumab effects on memory and regulatory T cells. Study-wide results and caveats: Under siplizumab, alloreactive sequences traced to unstimulated CD4+ memory cells were significantly reduced.

Trimming took off 5 bases at V and 5 bases at J, with 21 bases between the two ends. Germline-derived CDR1 and CDR2 are MNHEY and SMNVEV (reference sequence). CDR3 length equals 16 residues. Details on this clone: Its matching antigen is unknown.

Assay used: immunoSEQ multiplex PCR; TCRdb lists only in-frame clones, some missing. The repertoire holds about 99,000 clones, with about 93% as singletons. The J gene is TRBJ1-2, the V gene TRBV27; D might be TRBD1 (6 bases). The sequenced sample consisted of Tregs sorted from blood. This sequence was found in a human donor in good health. DNA for the CDR3: TGTGCCAGCAGTCCTAAGCTCAGGGGTTTCCCTTATGGCTACACCTTC. It codes for CASSPKLRGFPYGYTF.